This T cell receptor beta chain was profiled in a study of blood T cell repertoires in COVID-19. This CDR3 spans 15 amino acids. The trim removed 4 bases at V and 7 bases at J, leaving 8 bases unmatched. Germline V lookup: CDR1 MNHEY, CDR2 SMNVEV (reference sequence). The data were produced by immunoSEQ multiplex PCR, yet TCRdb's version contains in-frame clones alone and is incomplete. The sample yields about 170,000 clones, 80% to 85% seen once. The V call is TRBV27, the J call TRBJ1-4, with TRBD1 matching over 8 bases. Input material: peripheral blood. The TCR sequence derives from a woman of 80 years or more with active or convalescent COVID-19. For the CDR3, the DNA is TGTGCCAGCAGTTCCCAACAGGGGGGGGGTGAAAAACTGTTTTTT. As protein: CASSSQQGGGEKLFF.